This T cell receptor (beta chain) is drawn from a study of immune characterization of retroperitoneal liposarcoma. Germline lookup yields CDR1 MNHNS and CDR2 SASEGT. This CDR3 contains 16 residues. Unmatched junction bases numbered 5, after V lost 5 bases and J lost 2 bases. One entry per CDR3 protein, called by TCRdb with MiXCR from the PCR reads. Here the sample spans around 12,000 distinct CDR3 sequences, approximately 50% being singletons. The receptor was derived from a female donor with retroperitoneal liposarcoma. J is TRBJ2-1 and V is TRBV6-1, with 11 bases that match TRBD2. Sequencing was performed on tumor tissue. CDR3 DNA: TGTGCCAGCAGTAAAATTAGCGGGAGGGCCTACAATGAGCAGTTCTTC. The encoded protein is CASSKISGRAYNEQFF.